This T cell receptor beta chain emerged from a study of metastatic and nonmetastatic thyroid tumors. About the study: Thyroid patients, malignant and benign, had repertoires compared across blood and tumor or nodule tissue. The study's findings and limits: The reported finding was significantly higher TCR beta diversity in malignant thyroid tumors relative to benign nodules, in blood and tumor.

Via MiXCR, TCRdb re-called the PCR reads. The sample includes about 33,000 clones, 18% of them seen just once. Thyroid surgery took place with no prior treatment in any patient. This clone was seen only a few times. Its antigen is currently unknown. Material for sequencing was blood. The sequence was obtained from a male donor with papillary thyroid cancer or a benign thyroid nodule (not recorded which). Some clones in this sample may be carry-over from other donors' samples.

Here the CDR3 DNA reads TGTGCCAGCGGAACAGACTATGGCTACACCTTC. It translates to CASGTDYGYTF. This chain joins TRBV2 and TRBJ1-2; D is ambiguous. Germline-derived CDR1 and CDR2 are SNHLY and FYNNEI. Trimming left V 8 bases short and J 3 bases short, with 7 bases between. The CDR3 is 11 residues long.